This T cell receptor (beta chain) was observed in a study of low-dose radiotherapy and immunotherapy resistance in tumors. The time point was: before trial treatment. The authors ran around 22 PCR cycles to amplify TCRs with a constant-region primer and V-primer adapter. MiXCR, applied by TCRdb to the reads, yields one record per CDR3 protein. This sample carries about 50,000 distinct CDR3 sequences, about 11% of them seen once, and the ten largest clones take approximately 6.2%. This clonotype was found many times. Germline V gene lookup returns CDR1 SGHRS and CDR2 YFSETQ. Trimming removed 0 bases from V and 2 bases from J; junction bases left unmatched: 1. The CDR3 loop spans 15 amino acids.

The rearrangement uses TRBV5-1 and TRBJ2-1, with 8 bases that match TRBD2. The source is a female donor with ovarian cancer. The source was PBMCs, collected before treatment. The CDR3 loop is CASSLGAGAYNEQFF. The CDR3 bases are TGCGCCAGCAGCTTGGGAGCGGGAGCCTACAATGAGCAGTTCTTC. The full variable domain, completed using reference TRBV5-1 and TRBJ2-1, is KAGVTQTPRYLIKTRGQQVTLSCSPISGHRSVSWYQQTPGQGLQFLFEYFSETQRNKGNFPGRFSGRQFSNSRSEMNVSTLELGDSALYLCASSLGAGAYNEQFFGPGTRLTVL.